This is a list of T cell receptor beta chains from one sample in a study of blood T cell repertoires in COVID-19. Repertoires were generated with immunoSEQ multiplex PCR, while TCRdb's copy carries only in-frame clones and drops some. The table has about 86,000 clones, approximately 83% seen once. The sample was peripheral blood. Every receptor here comes from a woman over 75 with active or convalescent COVID-19. Each CDR3 is given with its conserved first and last residue. D genes are given only for firm matches. Clone size is not always given. Where it is, it says once, few, many or a class for expanded clones.

J gene | clone size | D gene | V gene | CDR3 DNA | CDR3 protein
TRBJ2-2 | once | - | TRBV6-5 | TGTGCCAGCGGGGAGAGGGACACCGGGGAGCTGTTTTTT | CASGERDTGELFF
TRBJ2-1 | - | TRBD2 | TRBV6-6 | TGTGCCAGCAGCCCCGGGACTAGCGTAAATGAGCAGTTCTTC | CASSPGTSVNEQFF
TRBJ2-1 | - | TRBD2 | TRBV5-1 | TGCGCCAGCACTTTTGCGACTAGCGGCTACAATGAGCAGTTCTTC | CASTFATSGYNEQFF
TRBJ1-1 | once | TRBD1 | TRBV6-5 | TGTGCCAGCAGTCACAGGGGCATGAACACTGAAGCTTTCTTT | CASSHRGMNTEAFF
TRBJ2-7 | few | TRBD2 | TRBV7-8 | TGTGCCAGCAGCTCCGTGAGCGGGGGGGCTATTCACTACGAGCAGTACTTC | CASSSVSGGAIHYEQYF
TRBJ1-1 | - | - | TRBV3-1/TRBV3-2 | TGTGCCAGCAGCCAAGAGGCTAGGGGAGCTTTCTTT | CASSQEARGAFF
TRBJ2-5 | - | TRBD2 | TRBV6-5 | TGTGCCAGCACTCTGGGACTACAAGAGACCCAGTACTTC | CASTLGLQETQYF
TRBJ2-5 | - | - | TRBV7-2 | TGTGCCAGCAGCTTCGCCGAAGCCCTGACCCAGTACTTC | CASSFAEALTQYF
TRBJ1-4 | - | - | TRBV28 | TGTGCCAGCAGGCCGGGGTTTCAAAAACTGTTTTTT | CASRPGFQKLFF
TRBJ2-1 | - | TRBD2 | TRBV3-1/TRBV3-2 | TGTGCCAGCAGCCAAGATTGGAGCGGGAGGAGAAATGAGCAGTTCTTC | CASSQDWSGRRNEQFF
TRBJ1-6 | - | TRBD1 | TRBV7-6 | TGTGCCAGCAGCTTACGGACAGGGGTGGATTCACCCCTCCACTTT | CASSLRTGVDSPLHF
TRBJ2-7 | - | TRBD2 | TRBV28 | TGTGCCAGCAGTTTATATGGGGCGGGAGGCTCCTACGAGCAGTACTTC | CASSLYGAGGSYEQYF
TRBJ1-6 | few | - | TRBV15 | TGTGCCACCAGCAGAGATCCCGGGTCACCCCTCCACTTT | CATSRDPGSPLHF
TRBJ2-3 | - | TRBD1 | TRBV9 | TGTGCCAGCAGCGGAGGACAGGGCACTAGCACAGATACGCAGTATTTT | CASSGGQGTSTDTQYF
TRBJ2-1 | - | - | TRBV5-1 | TGCGCCAGCAGCTTAGCGGGCGGCATTGAGCAGTTCTTC | CASSLAGGIEQFF
TRBJ2-1 | - | TRBD2 | TRBV9 | TGTGCCAGCAGCGTAGGGCCCGCGGGAGGGGAGGGTGAGCAGTTCTTC | CASSVGPAGGEGEQFF
TRBJ2-7 | - | TRBD1 | TRBV10-3 | TGTGCCACCCGCCGGGACAGTACCTACGAGCAGTACTTC | CATRRDSTYEQYF
TRBJ2-5 | - | TRBD2 | TRBV4-3 | TGCGCCAGCAGCCGACAAGCGGGGGAAGAGACCCAGTACTTC | CASSRQAGEETQYF
TRBJ1-5 | - | TRBD1 | TRBV20-1 | TGCAGTGCTAGTGGACAGGGGTATTATAGCAATCAGCCCCAGCATTTT | CSASGQGYYSNQPQHF
TRBJ2-3 | - | - | TRBV3-1/TRBV3-2 | TGTGCCAGCAGCCAAGATAGCGGTGAAGACACAAGCACAGATACGCAGTATTTT | CASSQDSGEDTSTDTQYF
TRBJ1-1 | - | TRBD1 | TRBV19 | TGTGCCAGTACCACAACAGGGGCCACTGAAGCTTTCTTT | CASTTTGATEAFF
TRBJ1-4 | - | TRBD1 | TRBV3-1/TRBV3-2 | TGTGCCAGCTCCCAACAGGGGTTAGGAGAAAAACTGTTTTTT | CASSQQGLGEKLFF
TRBJ1-5 | few | - | TRBV9 | TGTGCCAGCAGCGTAGATGCCGGTTTGTATCAGCCCCAGCATTTT | CASSVDAGLYQPQHF
TRBJ2-3 | - | - | TRBV5-1 | TGCGCCAGCAGCGGGCCAAGCGGAACTAGCACAGATACGCAGTATTTT | CASSGPSGTSTDTQYF
TRBJ1-1 | - | - | TRBV2 | TGTGCCAGCAGTGAATGGGCAGATGAAGCTTTCTTT | CASSEWADEAFF
TRBJ2-3 | - | - | TRBV15 | TGTGCCACCAGCAGAGAAGCAGGTACAGATACGCAGTATTTT | CATSREAGTDTQYF
TRBJ2-1 | - | TRBD2 | TRBV28 | TGTGCCAGCAGTGCGCCGACTAGCGGGACCTACAATGAGCAGTTCTTC | CASSAPTSGTYNEQFF
TRBJ1-2 | - | TRBD1 | TRBV9 | TGTGCCAGCAGCAAAGATATGGACAGGGGCGGGGGCTACACCTTC | CASSKDMDRGGGYTF
TRBJ1-5 | once | TRBD1 | TRBV2 | TGTGCCAGCAGTGCCCCGGACAGGGTTAAAAATCAGCCCCAGCATTTT | CASSAPDRVKNQPQHF
TRBJ1-3 | - | TRBD1 | TRBV3-1/TRBV3-2 | TGTGCCAGCAGCCAGAGGGACAGAGGAAACACCATATATTTT | CASSQRDRGNTIYF
TRBJ1-2 | - | - | TRBV9 | TGTGCCAGCAGCCCCCTGGTGACTCCGCTAACTAACTATGGCTACGCCTTC | CASSPLVTPLTNYGYAF
TRBJ1-1 | - | - | TRBV30 | TGTGCCTGGGATGTCCTAGGGAGGGACACTGAAGCTTTCTTT | CAWDVLGRDTEAFF
TRBJ1-1 | few | - | TRBV3-1/TRBV3-2 | TGTGCCAGCAGCCAAGACAGGGAAGCTTTCTTT | CASSQDREAFF